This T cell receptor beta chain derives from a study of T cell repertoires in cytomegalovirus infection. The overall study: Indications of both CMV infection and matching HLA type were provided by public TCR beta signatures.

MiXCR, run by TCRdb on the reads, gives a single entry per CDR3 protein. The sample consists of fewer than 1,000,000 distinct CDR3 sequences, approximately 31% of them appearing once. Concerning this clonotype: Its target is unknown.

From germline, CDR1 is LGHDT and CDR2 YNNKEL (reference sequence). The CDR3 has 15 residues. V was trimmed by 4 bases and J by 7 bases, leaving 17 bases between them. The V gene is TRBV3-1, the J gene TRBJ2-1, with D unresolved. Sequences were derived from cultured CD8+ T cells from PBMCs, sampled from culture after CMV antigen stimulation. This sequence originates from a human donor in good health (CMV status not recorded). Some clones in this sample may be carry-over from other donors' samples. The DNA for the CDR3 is TGTGCCAGCAGCCCCGGAGAAGGTTGGGCTAATGAGCAGTTCTTC. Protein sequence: CASSPGEGWANEQFF.